A selection of T cell receptor beta chains follows, all from one sample in a study of T cell responses to AZD1222 COVID-19 vaccine. The assay was immunoSEQ multiplex PCR, and TCRdb's table has in-frame clones only and misses some. The sample holds about 110,000 clones, about 90% seen once. The sample in question was peripheral blood, obtained on day 0 of AZD1222 vaccination. These receptors were collected from an adult in good health. Both conserved end residues are part of each CDR3. D genes are given only for firm matches. The size field is filled for only some rows; it gives once, few, many or a size class.

clone_size	v_call	d_call	j_call	cdr3_aa	cdr3_nt
once	TRBV20-1	NA	TRBJ2-2	CSASGTGELFF	TGCAGTGCTAGTGGCACCGGGGAGCTGTTTTTT
NA	TRBV24-1	TRBD2	TRBJ2-1	CATRRGVAGERGDEQFF	TGTGCCACCAGAAGGGGTGTAGCGGGAGAAAGAGGTGATGAGCAGTTCTTC
NA	TRBV3-1/TRBV3-2	TRBD1	TRBJ2-7	CASSQEWTGRAYEQYF	TGTGCCAGCAGCCAAGAGTGGACAGGGCGAGCCTACGAGCAGTACTTC
NA	TRBV4-1	TRBD1	TRBJ2-5	CASSQAGTAQETQYF	TGCGCCAGCAGCCAAGCTGGGACAGCCCAAGAGACCCAGTACTTC
NA	TRBV6-5	NA	TRBJ2-1	CASRRTGNEQFF	TGTGCCAGCAGACGGACTGGCAATGAGCAGTTCTTC
NA	TRBV27	TRBD1	TRBJ1-5	CASSFSGTESSQPQHF	TGTGCCAGCAGTTTTTCCGGGACAGAGTCGAGTCAGCCCCAGCATTTT
NA	TRBV5-1	NA	TRBJ2-1	CASSLPQLAGDEQFF	TGCGCCAGCAGCTTGCCACAGTTGGCTGGTGATGAGCAGTTCTTC
NA	TRBV6-5	NA	TRBJ2-7	CASSRTTTAPYEQYF	TGTGCCAGCAGCCGAACTACGACGGCGCCCTACGAGCAGTACTTC
NA	TRBV4-2	NA	TRBJ2-7	CASSQVASDTYEQYF	TGTGCCAGCAGCCAAGTCGCTAGCGACACCTACGAGCAGTACTTC
once	TRBV20-1	NA	TRBJ1-1	CSANRDTEAFF	TGCAGTGCCAACAGGGACACTGAAGCTTTCTTT
NA	TRBV3-1/TRBV3-2	TRBD2	TRBJ2-1	CASSPRTSGVSYNEQFF	TGTGCCAGCAGCCCCCGGACTAGCGGGGTCTCCTACAATGAGCAGTTCTTC
NA	TRBV28	NA	TRBJ1-5	CASRGTSNQPQHF	TGTGCCAGCAGGGGGACTAGCAATCAGCCCCAGCATTTT
NA	TRBV10-3	NA	TRBJ2-3	CAMGLGRSTDTQYF	TGTGCCATGGGGCTCGGGAGAAGCACAGATACGCAGTATTTT
few	TRBV7-2	TRBD2	TRBJ2-7	CASSPQPSGTHEQYF	TGTGCCAGCAGCCCCCAGCCTAGCGGGACTCACGAGCAGTACTTC
once	TRBV28	TRBD1	TRBJ2-1	CASSESGGLGSLYNEQFF	TGTGCCAGCAGTGAATCAGGGGGATTGGGGTCTTTATACAATGAGCAGTTCTTC
NA	TRBV7-2	TRBD1	TRBJ1-3	CASSSTGTADTIYF	TGTGCCAGCAGCTCTACGGGGACAGCGGACACCATATATTTT
NA	TRBV29-1	TRBD2	TRBJ2-3	CSSRGGRDTQYF	TGCAGCTCCCGCGGGGGGAGAGATACGCAGTATTTT
NA	TRBV5-6	NA	TRBJ1-5	CASSLYEVQPQHF	TGTGCCAGCAGCTTGTACGAGGTGCAGCCCCAGCATTTT
NA	TRBV11-2	TRBD2	TRBJ2-7	CASSLGREGYEQYF	TGTGCCAGCAGCTTAGGGCGGGAGGGCTACGAGCAGTACTTC
NA	TRBV7-3	TRBD1	TRBJ1-1	CASSLNGPGQGNTEAFF	TGTGCCAGCAGCCTTAACGGGCCGGGACAGGGTAACACTGAAGCTTTCTTT
NA	TRBV20-1	NA	TRBJ2-1	CSASKAGLSSYNEQFF	TGCAGTGCTAGTAAGGCTGGCCTTAGCTCCTACAATGAGCAGTTCTTC
once	TRBV5-1	NA	TRBJ2-5	CASSLNADQETQYF	TGCGCCAGCAGCTTGAACGCAGACCAAGAGACCCAGTACTTC
NA	TRBV9	NA	TRBJ2-5	CASSGRNQETQYF	TGTGCCAGCAGCGGTAGGAACCAAGAGACCCAGTACTTC